This TCR beta chain was obtained from a study of technical replicates of blood from a few donors (dated by TCRdb to between 2016 and 2019). The germline V gene encodes CDR1 MDHEN and CDR2 SYDVKM. V is pared back by 3 bases and J by 1 base, with 15 bases lying between the germline termini. The CDR3, cysteine through phenylalanine, is 17 amino acids long. The kept DNA is CDR3 alone, 51 bases in frame from the first base. In regard to this clone: Its antigen has not been determined. No per-base quality is available; no much larger clone lies one base away.

The library was built by means of the immunoSEQ multiplex PCR assay. TCRdb carries this immuneACCESS record with in-frame sequences only. Its versions omit some clonotypes, under half of them owing to an unresolved V gene in the studies checked, with the rest unexplained. Across this sample there are over 85,000 clones, with roughly 95% seen only once. The ten largest clones capture under 0.45% of the sample. What was sequenced was T cells isolated from PBMCs. The sequence was obtained from a human donor in good health. The chain was built from TRBV28 and TRBJ2-2, with TRBD1 as a weak D call on 6 bases. The CDR3 here reads CASSFSPGTLNTGELFF. The DNA sequence follows: TGTGCCAGCAGTTTCTCTCCTGGGACATTGAACACCGGGGAGCTGTTTTTT.